This entry features one T cell receptor beta chain sequence. CDR3 length: 14 amino acids. Germline V gives CDR1 MGHRA, CDR2 YSYEKL. Trimming pared 2 bases from V and 1 base from J, leaving 6 bases between. The data stem from a study of cytomegalovirus exposure and HLA in healthy donors. Amplification used 60 Vbeta primers and 13 Jbeta primers. The protocol was immunoSEQ multiplex PCR, while the TCRdb copy is restricted to in-frame clones and leaves out a portion. The sample has approximately 110,000 clones, under 85% seen once. The source of this sequence is a man aged 18 to 30 in good health and CMV-seronegative. The chain recombines TRBV4-1 with TRBJ1-5, with no clear D. The sequencing input was PBMCs. The CDR3 DNA follows: TGCGCCAGCAGCCAAATAACAAGCAATCAGCCCCAGCATTTT. Amino acid sequence: CASSQITSNQPQHF.